Listed below are T cell receptor beta chains from one sample, sequenced in a study of robustness of blood B and T cell sequencing. MiXCR, run by TCRdb on the PCR reads, gives a single entry per CDR3 protein. The sample has 1,500 to 2,000 distinct CDR3 sequences, around 70% seen once. Sequenced: peripheral blood. These TCRs come from a human donor in good health. Each CDR3 is given with its conserved first and last residue. The order of the fields is clone size, V gene, D gene, J gene, CDR3 protein, CDR3 DNA. The D gene is left open where the match is weak. Some rows have no size entry. The others give once, few or many, or a class for an expanded clone.

NA	TRBV23-1	NA	TRBJ1-3	CASSQSNKGSSGNTIYF	TGCGCCAGCAGTCAATCGAACAAGGGGAGCTCTGGAAACACCATATATTTT
NA	TRBV5-1	TRBD2	TRBJ2-7	CASSPGTSGFISYEQYF	TGCGCCAGCAGCCCCGGGACTAGCGGGTTTATTTCATACGAGCAGTACTTC
NA	TRBV7-2	TRBD2	TRBJ2-3	CASSLAASGGDTQYF	TGTGCCAGCAGCTTAGCGGCCAGCGGGGGGGATACGCAGTATTTT
NA	TRBV6-6	NA	TRBJ2-7	CASSSRNEQYF	TGTGCCAGCAGCTCACGGAACGAGCAGTACTTC
NA	TRBV10-3	TRBD1	TRBJ1-1	CAIRTGNRLMNTEAFF	TGTGCCATTCGGACAGGTAATCGCCTGATGAACACTGAAGCTTTCTTT
once	TRBV12-3/TRBV12-4	NA	TRBJ2-4	CASSRPGAKNIQYF	TGTGCCAGCAGCCGACCGGGAGCCAAAAACATTCAGTACTTC
NA	TRBV11-2	NA	TRBJ2-1	CASSFDPGSREQFF	TGTGCCAGCAGCTTCGATCCAGGGTCCCGGGAGCAGTTCTTC
NA	TRBV10-3	TRBD1	TRBJ2-3	CAIRGTGGTDTQYF	TGTGCCATCAGGGGCACAGGGGGGACAGATACGCAGTATTTT
few	TRBV6-1	NA	TRBJ1-2	CASRFGVDLRDGYTF	TGTGCCAGCAGGTTCGGGGTGGACCTCAGGGATGGCTACACCTTC
NA	TRBV29-1	NA	TRBJ1-6	CSVEDNIGSPLHF	TGCAGCGTTGAAGACAACATAGGTTCACCCCTCCACTTT
few	TRBV29-1	NA	TRBJ1-1	CSVEEAPHLISRLTEAFF	TGCAGCGTTGAAGAGGCCCCGCACCTGATCAGTCGGCTCACTGAAGCTTTCTTT
once	TRBV7-2	TRBD2	TRBJ2-1	CASSLGTSNEQFF	TGTGCCAGCAGCTTGGGGACTAGCAATGAGCAGTTCTTC
NA	TRBV15	NA	TRBJ1-1	CATSRARGNTEAFF	TGTGCCACCAGCAGAGCCCGGGGGAACACTGAAGCTTTCTTT
NA	TRBV5-1	TRBD1	TRBJ2-3	CASSIQGLSTDTQYF	TGCGCCAGCAGCATACAGGGGTTGAGCACAGATACGCAGTATTTT
NA	TRBV4-2	NA	TRBJ1-3	CASSQLDSVLISGNTIYF	TGTGCCAGCAGCCAACTCGACAGCGTCTTGATATCTGGAAACACCATATATTTT
NA	TRBV30	TRBD1	TRBJ1-1	CAWSVTGKAFF	TGTGCCTGGAGTGTGACAGGGAAAGCTTTCTTT
NA	TRBV7-6	TRBD1	TRBJ1-1	CASSVRDRGTAKAFF	TGTGCCAGCAGCGTACGGGACAGGGGGACGGCCAAAGCTTTCTTT
NA	TRBV6-1	NA	TRBJ1-6	CASSAGRSYNSPLHF	TGTGCCAGCAGTGCCGGACGGAGCTATAATTCACCCCTCCACTTT
NA	TRBV24-1	TRBD1	TRBJ2-1	CATSVMRQGLNEQFF	TGTGCCACCAGTGTGATGAGACAGGGGTTAAATGAGCAGTTCTTC
NA	TRBV12-3/TRBV12-4	NA	TRBJ2-2	CASSSYTGELFF	TGTGCCAGCAGTTCCTACACCGGGGAGCTGTTTTTT
NA	TRBV11-2	NA	TRBJ2-1	CASSLDVGGRNEQFF	TGTGCCAGCAGCTTAGACGTGGGGGGGCGCAATGAGCAGTTCTTC
NA	TRBV12-5	NA	TRBJ1-1	CASGLALGGDGPEAFF	TGTGCTAGTGGTTTGGCCCTGGGTGGGGACGGTCCTGAAGCTTTCTTT
NA	TRBV6-5	NA	TRBJ1-2	CASSYAGAYGYTF	TGTGCCAGCAGTTACGCAGGGGCTTATGGCTACACCTTC
NA	TRBV30	NA	TRBJ1-1	CAGRHRAYTEAFF	TGTGCCGGACGTCACAGGGCCTACACTGAAGCTTTCTTT
NA	TRBV5-6	NA	TRBJ2-3	CASSHLGAGTDTQYF	TGTGCCAGCAGCCACCTGGGGGCGGGGACAGATACGCAGTATTTT
once	TRBV11-1	NA	TRBJ2-7	CASSLAGTYEQYF	TGTGCCAGCAGCTTAGCGGGTACCTACGAGCAGTACTTC
NA	TRBV6-2/TRBV6-3	NA	TRBJ1-1	CASRLNTEAFF	TGTGCCAGCAGGCTGAACACTGAAGCTTTCTTT
NA	TRBV20-1	TRBD1	TRBJ1-2	CSARDPRTGQGYTF	TGCAGTGCTAGAGACCCACGGACAGGGCAAGGCTACACCTTC
NA	TRBV10-3	NA	TRBJ1-1	CAISESRLGAFF	TGTGCCATCAGTGAGTCACGATTGGGAGCTTTCTTT